This TCR beta chain is from a study of shared clonotypes between healthy human individuals. The germline V gene has CDR1 SGHTA and CDR2 FQGNSA. V was pared by 1 base and J by 7 bases, with 8 bases of the junction left unmatched. This CDR3 is built from 15 residues. Nashville, Tennessee was home to all donors, who were Caucasian adults. In regard to this clone: Its antigen is not known.

Study results and caveats: Clonotype sharing among donors, it was expected, would be affected by sequencing depth. What rarefaction showed was incomplete sorted-subset sequencing despite large depth.

Measured with immunoSEQ multiplex PCR; TCRdb has only the in-frame clones, and not every one. The repertoire holds 2 million to 2.5 million clones, with 85% to 95% as singletons. This TCR came from a young man in good health. Some clones in this sample may be carry-over from other donors' samples. Sequenced material: naive CD4+ T cells from PBMCs. Stated subset: CD45RA+ positively selected. The chain links TRBV7-2 to TRBJ2-7, with 9 bases lining up with TRBD2. This CDR3 reads CASSLEVSGSGEQYF. CDR3 DNA sequence: TGTGCCAGCAGCTTAGAGGTTAGCGGGAGCGGGGAGCAGTACTTC.